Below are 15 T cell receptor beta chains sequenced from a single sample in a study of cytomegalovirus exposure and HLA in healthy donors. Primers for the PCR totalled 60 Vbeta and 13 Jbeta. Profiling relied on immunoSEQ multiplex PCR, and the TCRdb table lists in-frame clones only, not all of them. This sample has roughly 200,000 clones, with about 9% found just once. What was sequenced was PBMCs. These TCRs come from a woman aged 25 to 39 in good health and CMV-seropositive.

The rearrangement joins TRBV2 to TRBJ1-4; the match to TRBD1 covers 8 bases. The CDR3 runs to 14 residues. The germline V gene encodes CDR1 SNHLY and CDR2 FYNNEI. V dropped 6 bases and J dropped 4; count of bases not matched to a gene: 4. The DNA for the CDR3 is TGTGCCAGCAGGGGGACAGGACTTAATGAAAAACTGTTTTTT. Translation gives CASRGTGLNEKLFF.

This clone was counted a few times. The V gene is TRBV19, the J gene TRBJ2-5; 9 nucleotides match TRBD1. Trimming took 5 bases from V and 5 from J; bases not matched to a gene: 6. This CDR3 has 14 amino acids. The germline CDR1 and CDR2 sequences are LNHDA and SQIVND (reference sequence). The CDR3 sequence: CASSEQGALETQYF. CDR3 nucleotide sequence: TGTGCCAGTAGTGAACAGGGGGCGCTTGAGACCCAGTACTTC.

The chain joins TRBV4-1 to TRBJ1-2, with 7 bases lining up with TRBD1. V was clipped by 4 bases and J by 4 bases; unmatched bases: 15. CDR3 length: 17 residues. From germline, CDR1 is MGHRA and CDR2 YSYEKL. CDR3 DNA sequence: TGCGCCAGCAGCCGTGAGGGGGCAGCAGGGGCGGTCTATGGCTACACCTTC. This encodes CASSREGAAGAVYGYTF.

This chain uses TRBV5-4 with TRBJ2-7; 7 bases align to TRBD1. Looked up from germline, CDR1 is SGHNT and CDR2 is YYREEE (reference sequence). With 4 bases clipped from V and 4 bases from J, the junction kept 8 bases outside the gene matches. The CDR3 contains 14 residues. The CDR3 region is CASSTGQTRYEQYF. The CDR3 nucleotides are TGTGCCAGCAGCACGGGACAGACGCGTTACGAGCAGTACTTC.

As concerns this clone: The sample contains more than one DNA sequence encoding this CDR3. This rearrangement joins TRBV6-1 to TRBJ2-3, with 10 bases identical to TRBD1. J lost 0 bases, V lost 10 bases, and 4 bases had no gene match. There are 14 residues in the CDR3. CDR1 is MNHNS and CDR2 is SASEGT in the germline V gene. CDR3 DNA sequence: TGTGCCACCAGGACAGGGGGAAGCACAGATACGCAGTATTTT. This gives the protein CATRTGGSTDTQYF.

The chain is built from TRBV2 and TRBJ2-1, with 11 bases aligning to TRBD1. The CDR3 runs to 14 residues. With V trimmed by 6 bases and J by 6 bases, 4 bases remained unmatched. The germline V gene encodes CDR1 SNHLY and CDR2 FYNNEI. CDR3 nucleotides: TGTGCCAGCAGCCGGGACAGGGGGGTCAATGAGCAGTTCTTC. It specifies CASSRDRGVNEQFF.

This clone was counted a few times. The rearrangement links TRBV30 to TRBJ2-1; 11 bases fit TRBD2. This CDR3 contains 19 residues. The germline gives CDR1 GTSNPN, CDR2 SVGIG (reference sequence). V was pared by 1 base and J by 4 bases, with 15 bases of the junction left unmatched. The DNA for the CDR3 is TGTGCCTGGAGTGGGGGGACAGTTAGACTAGCGGGACTATACAATGAGCAGTTCTTC. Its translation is CAWSGGTVRLAGLYNEQFF.

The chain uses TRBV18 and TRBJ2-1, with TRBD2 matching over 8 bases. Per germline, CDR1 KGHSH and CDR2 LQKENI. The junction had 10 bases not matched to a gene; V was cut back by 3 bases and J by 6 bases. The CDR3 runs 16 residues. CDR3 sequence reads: CASSPQAGALSNEQFF. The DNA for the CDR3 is TGTGCCAGCTCACCGCAAGCGGGGGCCCTCTCCAATGAGCAGTTCTTC.

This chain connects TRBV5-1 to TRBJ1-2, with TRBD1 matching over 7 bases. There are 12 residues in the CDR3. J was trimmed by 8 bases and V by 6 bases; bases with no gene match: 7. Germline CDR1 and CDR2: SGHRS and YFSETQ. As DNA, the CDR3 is TGCGCCAGCATGCAGGGGGAAGAAGGCTACACCTTC. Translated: CASMQGEEGYTF.

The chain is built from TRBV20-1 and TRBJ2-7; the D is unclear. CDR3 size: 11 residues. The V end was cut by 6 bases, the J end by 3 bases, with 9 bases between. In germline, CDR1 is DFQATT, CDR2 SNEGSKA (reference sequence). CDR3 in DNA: TGCAGTGCCCCATTAGTCTACGAGCAGTACTTC. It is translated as CSAPLVYEQYF.

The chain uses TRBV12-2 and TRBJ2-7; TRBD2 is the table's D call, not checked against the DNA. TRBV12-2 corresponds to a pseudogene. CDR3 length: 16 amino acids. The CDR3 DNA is TGTGCAAGTCGCTTAGTGACTAGCGGGAGTGGATACGAGCAGTACTTC. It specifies CASRLVTSGSGYEQYF.

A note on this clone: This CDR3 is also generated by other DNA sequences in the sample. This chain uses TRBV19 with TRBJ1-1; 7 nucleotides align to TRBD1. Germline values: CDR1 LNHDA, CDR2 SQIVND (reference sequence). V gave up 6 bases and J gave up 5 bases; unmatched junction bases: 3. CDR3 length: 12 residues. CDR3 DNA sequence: TGTGCCAGTAGCAACAGGGGTACTGAAGCTTTCTTT. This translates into CASSNRGTEAFF.

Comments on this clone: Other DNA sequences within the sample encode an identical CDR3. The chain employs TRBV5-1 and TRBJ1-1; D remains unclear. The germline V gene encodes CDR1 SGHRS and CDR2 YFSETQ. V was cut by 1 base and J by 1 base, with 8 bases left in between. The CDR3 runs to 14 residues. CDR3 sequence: CASSLNRGNTEAFF. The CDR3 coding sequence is TGCGCCAGCAGCTTGAACCGGGGGAACACTGAAGCTTTCTTT. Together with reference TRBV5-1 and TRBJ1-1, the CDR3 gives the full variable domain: KAGVTQTPRYLIKTRGQQVTLSCSPISGHRSVSWYQQTPGQGLQFLFEYFSETQRNKGNFPGRFSGRQFSNSRSEMNVSTLELGDSALYLCASSLNRGNTEAFFGQGTRLTVV.

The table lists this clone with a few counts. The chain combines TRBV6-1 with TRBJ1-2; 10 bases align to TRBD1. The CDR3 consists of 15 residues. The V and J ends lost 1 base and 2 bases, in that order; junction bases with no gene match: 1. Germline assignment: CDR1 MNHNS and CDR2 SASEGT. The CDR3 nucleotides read TGTGCCAGCAGTGAAGGGACAGGGGGGAACTATGGCTACACCTTC. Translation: CASSEGTGGNYGYTF.

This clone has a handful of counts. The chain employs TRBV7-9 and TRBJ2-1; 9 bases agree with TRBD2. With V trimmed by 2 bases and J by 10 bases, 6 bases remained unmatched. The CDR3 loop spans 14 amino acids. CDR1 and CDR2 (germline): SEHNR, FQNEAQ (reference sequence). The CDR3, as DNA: TGTGCCAGCAGCTTATTAGCGGGAGTGGGGGAGCAGTTCTTC. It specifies CASSLLAGVGEQFF.